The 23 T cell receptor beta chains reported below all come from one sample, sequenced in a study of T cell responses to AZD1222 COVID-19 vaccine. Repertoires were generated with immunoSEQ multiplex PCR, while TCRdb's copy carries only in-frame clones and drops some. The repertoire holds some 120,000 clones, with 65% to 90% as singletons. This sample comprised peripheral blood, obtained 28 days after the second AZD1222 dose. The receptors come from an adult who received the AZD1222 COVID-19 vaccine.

DNA of the CDR3: TGTGCCAGCAGTTCTTTTACAGGGAGCGGGAACTATGGCTACACCTTC. Its protein product is CASSSFTGSGNYGYTF. The J gene is TRBJ1-2, the V gene TRBV6-2 or TRBV6-3; D perhaps matches TRBD1 (6 bases). With 4 bases removed from V and 2 bases from J, the gap between germline ends came to 17 bases. The CDR3 loop spans 16 amino acids. CDR1 is MNHEY and CDR2 is SVGEGT in the germline V gene.

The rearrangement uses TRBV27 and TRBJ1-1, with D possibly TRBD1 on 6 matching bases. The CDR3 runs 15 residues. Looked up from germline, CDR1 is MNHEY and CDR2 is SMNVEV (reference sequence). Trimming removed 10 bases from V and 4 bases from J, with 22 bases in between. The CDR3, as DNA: TGTGCCAACAAGGAAGGGCGGGGGCGTAGCACTGAAGCTTTCTTT. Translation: CANKEGRGRSTEAFF.

The CDR3 nucleotides are TGTGCCAGCAGTTTGACGGGGCCCGAGGTTTACAATGAGCAGTTCTTC. Translation gives CASSLTGPEVYNEQFF. The chain carries TRBV6-5 and TRBJ2-1; either TRBD1 or TRBD2 may fit D (5 bases each). Germline V lookup: CDR1 MNHEY, CDR2 SVGAGI. V dropped 4 bases and J dropped 4 bases, with 17 bases sitting between them. The CDR3 is 16 residues long.

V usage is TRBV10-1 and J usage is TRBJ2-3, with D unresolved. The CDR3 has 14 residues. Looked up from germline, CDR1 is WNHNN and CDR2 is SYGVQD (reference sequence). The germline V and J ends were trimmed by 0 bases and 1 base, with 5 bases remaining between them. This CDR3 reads CASSESEGTDTQYF. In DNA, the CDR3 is TGCGCCAGCAGTGAGTCCGAGGGCACAGATACGCAGTATTTT.

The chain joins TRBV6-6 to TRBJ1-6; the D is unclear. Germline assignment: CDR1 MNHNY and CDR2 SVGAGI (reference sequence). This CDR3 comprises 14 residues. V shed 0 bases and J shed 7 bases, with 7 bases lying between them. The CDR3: CASSYSNLNSPLHF. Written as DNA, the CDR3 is TGTGCCAGCAGTTACTCGAATCTAAATTCACCCCTCCACTTT.

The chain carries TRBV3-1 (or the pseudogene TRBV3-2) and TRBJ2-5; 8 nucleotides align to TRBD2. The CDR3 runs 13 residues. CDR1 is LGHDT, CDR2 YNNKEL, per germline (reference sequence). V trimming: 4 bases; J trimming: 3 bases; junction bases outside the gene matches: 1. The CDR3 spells CASSLRGEETQYF. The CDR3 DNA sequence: TGTGCCAGCAGCCTGCGGGGGGAAGAGACCCAGTACTTC.

CDR3 loop: CASRLTGTGYSYGYTF. CDR3 bases: TGTGCCAGTAGACTCACCGGGACAGGATACAGCTATGGCTACACCTTC. The V call is TRBV19, the J call TRBJ1-2; 8 bases agree with TRBD1. The CDR3 has 16 residues. The ends lost 6 bases at V and 4 bases at J; junction bases unmatched: 13. Germline V gives CDR1 LNHDA, CDR2 SQIVND (reference sequence).

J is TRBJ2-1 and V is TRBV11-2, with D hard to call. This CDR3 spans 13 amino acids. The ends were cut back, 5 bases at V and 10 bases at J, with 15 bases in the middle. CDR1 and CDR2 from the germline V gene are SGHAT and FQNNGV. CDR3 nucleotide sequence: TGTGCCAGCAGCCCTATCTACGGCCGGGAGCAGTTCTTC. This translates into CASSPIYGREQFF.

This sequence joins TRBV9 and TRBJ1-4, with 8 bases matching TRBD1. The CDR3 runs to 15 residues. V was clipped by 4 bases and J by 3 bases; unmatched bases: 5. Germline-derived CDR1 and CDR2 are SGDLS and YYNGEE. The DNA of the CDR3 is TGTGCCAGCAGCATGAGACAGGGGCCTAATGAAAAACTGTTTTTT. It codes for CASSMRQGPNEKLFF.

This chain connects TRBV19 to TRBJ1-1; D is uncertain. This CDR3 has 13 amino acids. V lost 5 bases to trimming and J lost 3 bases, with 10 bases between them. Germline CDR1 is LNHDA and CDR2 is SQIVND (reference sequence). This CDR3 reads CASSPQLDTEAFF. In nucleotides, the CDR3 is TGTGCCAGTAGTCCCCAGCTAGACACTGAAGCTTTCTTT.

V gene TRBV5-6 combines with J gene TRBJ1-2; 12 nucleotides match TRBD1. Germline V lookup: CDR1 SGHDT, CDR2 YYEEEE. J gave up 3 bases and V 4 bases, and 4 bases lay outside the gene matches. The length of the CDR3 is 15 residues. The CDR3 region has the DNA TGTGCCAGCAGCCTCGGGACAGGGGGCCACTATGGCTACACCTTC. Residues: CASSLGTGGHYGYTF.

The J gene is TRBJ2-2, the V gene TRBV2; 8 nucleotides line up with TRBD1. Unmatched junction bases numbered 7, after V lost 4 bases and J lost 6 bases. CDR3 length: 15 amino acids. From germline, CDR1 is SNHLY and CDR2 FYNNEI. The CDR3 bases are TGTGCCAGCAGTGCTGCCAGGGGGCTGTCCGGGGAGCTGTTTTTT. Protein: CASSAARGLSGELFF. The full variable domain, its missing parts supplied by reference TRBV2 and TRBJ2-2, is EPEVTQTPSHQVTQMGQEVILRCVPISNHLYFYWYRQILGQKVEFLVSFYNNEISEKSEIFDDQFSVERPDGSNFTLKIRSTKLEDSAMYFCASSAARGLSGELFFGEGSRLTVL.

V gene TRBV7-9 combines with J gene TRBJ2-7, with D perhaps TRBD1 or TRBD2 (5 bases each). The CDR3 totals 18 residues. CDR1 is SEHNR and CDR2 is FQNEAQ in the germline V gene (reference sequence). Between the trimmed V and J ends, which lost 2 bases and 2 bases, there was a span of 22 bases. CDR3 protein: CASSLWGRRRSSPYEQYF. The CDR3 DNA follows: TGTGCCAGCAGCTTATGGGGCAGGCGACGTTCTAGCCCCTACGAGCAGTACTTC.

The DNA of the CDR3 is TGTGCCAGCAGCTCTGGACAGGGCTACTCCTACGAGCAGTACTTC. Amino acid sequence: CASSSGQGYSYEQYF. The rearrangement uses TRBV11-2 and TRBJ2-7; 8 positions agree with TRBD1. CDR1 is SGHAT, CDR2 FQNNGV, per germline. Trimming took 4 bases from V and 0 from J; bases not matched to a gene: 5. The CDR3 loop spans 15 amino acids. Complete variable domain (other parts from reference TRBV11-2 and TRBJ2-7): EAGVAQSPRYKIIEKRQSVAFWCNPISGHATLYWYQQILGQGPKLLIQFQNNGVVDDSQLPKDRFSAERLKGVDSTLKIQPAKLEDSAVYLCASSSGQGYSYEQYFGPGTRLTVT.

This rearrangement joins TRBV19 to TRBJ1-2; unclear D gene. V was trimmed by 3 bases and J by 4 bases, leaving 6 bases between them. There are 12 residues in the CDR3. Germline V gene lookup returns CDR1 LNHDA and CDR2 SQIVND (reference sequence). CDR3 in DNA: TGTGCCAGTAGTATGCAGATCTATGGCTACACCTTC. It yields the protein CASSMQIYGYTF. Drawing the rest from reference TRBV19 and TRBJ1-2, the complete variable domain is DGGITQSPKYLFRKEGQNVTLSCEQNLNHDAMYWYRQDPGQGLRLIYYSQIVNDFQKGDIAEGYSVSREKKESFPLTVTSAQKNPTAFYLCASSMQIYGYTFGSGTRLTVV.

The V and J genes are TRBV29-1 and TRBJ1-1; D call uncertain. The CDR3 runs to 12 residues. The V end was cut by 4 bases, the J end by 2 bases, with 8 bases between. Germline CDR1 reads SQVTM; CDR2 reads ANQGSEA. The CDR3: CSVGVVNTEAFF. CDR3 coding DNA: TGCAGCGTTGGTGTCGTTAACACTGAAGCTTTCTTT.

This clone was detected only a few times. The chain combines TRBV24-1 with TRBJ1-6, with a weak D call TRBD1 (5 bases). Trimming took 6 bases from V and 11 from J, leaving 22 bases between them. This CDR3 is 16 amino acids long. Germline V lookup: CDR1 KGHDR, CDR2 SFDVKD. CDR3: CATSNILEGRHPPLHF. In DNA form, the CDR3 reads TGTGCCACCAGTAACATACTCGAGGGACGGCATCCACCCCTCCACTTT.

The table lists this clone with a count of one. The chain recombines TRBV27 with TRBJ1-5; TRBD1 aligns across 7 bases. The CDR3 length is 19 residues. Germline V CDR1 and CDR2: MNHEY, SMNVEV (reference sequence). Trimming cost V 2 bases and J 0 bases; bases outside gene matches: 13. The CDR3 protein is CASSLRQGLRKNSNQPQHF. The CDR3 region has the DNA TGTGCCAGCAGTTTACGACAGGGACTCAGAAAAAATAGCAATCAGCCCCAGCATTTT.

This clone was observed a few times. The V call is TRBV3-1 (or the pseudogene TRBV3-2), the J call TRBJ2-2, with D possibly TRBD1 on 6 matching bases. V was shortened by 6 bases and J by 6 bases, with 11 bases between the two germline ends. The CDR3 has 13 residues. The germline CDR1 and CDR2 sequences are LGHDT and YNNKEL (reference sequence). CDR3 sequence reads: CASSPTGPGELFF. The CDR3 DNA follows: TGTGCCAGCAGTCCTACAGGGCCCGGGGAGCTGTTTTTT.

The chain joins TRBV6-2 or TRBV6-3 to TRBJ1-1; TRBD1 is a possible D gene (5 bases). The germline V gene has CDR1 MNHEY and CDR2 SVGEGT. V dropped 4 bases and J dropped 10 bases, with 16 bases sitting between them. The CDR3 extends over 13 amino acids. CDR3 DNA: TGTGCCAGCAGTTCAGGGCCCCGCGGTGTAGCTTTCTTT. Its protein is CASSSGPRGVAFF.

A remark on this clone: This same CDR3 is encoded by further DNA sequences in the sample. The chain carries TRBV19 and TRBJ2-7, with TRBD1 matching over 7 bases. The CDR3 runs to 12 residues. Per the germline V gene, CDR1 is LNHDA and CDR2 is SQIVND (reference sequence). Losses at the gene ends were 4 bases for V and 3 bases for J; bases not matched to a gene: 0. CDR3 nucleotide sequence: TGTGCCAGTAGTAGACAGGGCTACGAGCAGTACTTC. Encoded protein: CASSRQGYEQYF.

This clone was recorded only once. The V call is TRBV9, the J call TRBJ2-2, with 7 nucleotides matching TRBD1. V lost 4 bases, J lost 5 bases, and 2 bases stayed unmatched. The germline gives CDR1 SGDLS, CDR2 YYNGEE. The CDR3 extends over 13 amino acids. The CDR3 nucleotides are TGTGCCAGCAGCTCACAGGGGACCGGGGAGCTGTTTTTT. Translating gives CASSSQGTGELFF. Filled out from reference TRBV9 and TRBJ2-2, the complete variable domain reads DSGVTQTPKHLITATGQRVTLRCSPRSGDLSVYWYQQSLDQGLQFLIQYYNGEERAKGNILERFSAQQFPDLHSELNLSSLELGDSALYFCASSSQGTGELFFGEGSRLTVL.

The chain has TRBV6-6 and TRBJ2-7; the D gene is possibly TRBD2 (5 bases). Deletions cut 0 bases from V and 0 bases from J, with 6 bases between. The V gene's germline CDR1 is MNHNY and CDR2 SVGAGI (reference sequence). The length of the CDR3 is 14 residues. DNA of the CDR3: TGTGCCAGCAGTTACTCGGACTTCTCCTACGAGCAGTACTTC. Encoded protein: CASSYSDFSYEQYF.